Each of the 18 T cell receptor beta chains below was sequenced from the same sample in a study of shared clonotypes between healthy human individuals (TCRdb year 2020). Library generation was performed with the immunoSEQ multiplex PCR assay. Held by TCRdb, this immuneACCESS table contains in-frame sequences only and omits some clones. Under half of the omission traces to an unresolved V gene where checked; the cause of the rest is unknown. The table for this sample lists about 2.1 million clones; approximately 92% of them were counted only once. The top ten constitute over 1.5% of the sample. For the CD8 naive samples, CD45RO-negative cells were positively selected for CCR7, yielding a CD45RA+CCR7+ population from which TemRA cells were excluded. Material for sequencing was naive CD8+ T cells from PBMCs. This specimen's cell subset or site label, interpreted: CD45RA+CCR7+. Receptors were obtained from a man younger than 35 in good health. Some clones in this sample may be carry-over from other donors' samples.

The CDR3 DNA reads as TGTGCCAGCAGCTTCGCAGGGGGAGGCGAGCAGTACTTC. Its protein is CASSFAGGGEQYF. The chain recombines TRBV7-3 with TRBJ2-7; possibly TRBD1 for D (7 bases). V was clipped by 3 bases and J by 6 bases, with 12 bases between them. Per the germline V gene, CDR1 is SGHTA and CDR2 is FQGTGA. CDR3 length: 13 residues.

The chain links TRBV5-6 to TRBJ2-1, with TRBD2 as a possible D gene (6 bases). This CDR3 spans 15 amino acids. Germline CDR1 is SGHDT and CDR2 is YYEEEE. Between the trimmed V and J ends, which lost 2 bases and 4 bases, there was a span of 13 bases. The CDR3 nucleotides are TGTGCCAGCAGCTTTGGGAGGTCCCTATACAATGAGCAGTTCTTC. Translated: CASSFGRSLYNEQFF.

J is TRBJ1-5 and V is TRBV30; no clear D. V was pared by 3 bases and J by 0 bases, with 12 bases between. The CDR3 is made up of 15 amino acids. Germline V gives CDR1 GTSNPN, CDR2 SVGIG (reference sequence). The CDR3 loop reads CAWSQVQFSNQPQHF. The CDR3 nucleotides read TGTGCCTGGAGCCAAGTTCAGTTTAGCAATCAGCCCCAGCATTTT.

The V call is TRBV10-1, the J call TRBJ1-4; TRBD1 aligns across 8 bases. Unmatched junction bases numbered 8, after V lost 4 bases and J lost 4 bases. CDR3 length: 16 amino acids. Germline V gives CDR1 WNHNN, CDR2 SYGVQD (reference sequence). The CDR3 DNA reads as TGCGCCAGCAGTGCATCCGCGGACAGGGTTAATGAAAAACTGTTTTTT. Protein: CASSASADRVNEKLFF.

The chain couples TRBV19 to TRBJ2-7, with D uncertain. The CDR3 has 16 amino acids. The germline V and J ends were trimmed by 7 bases and 3 bases, with 22 bases remaining between them. Germline V CDR1 and CDR2: LNHDA, SQIVND (reference sequence). CDR3 nucleotide sequence: TGTGCCAGTACCCCTTCCCGGTGGATCCCAATCTACGAGCAGTACTTC. Residues: CASTPSRWIPIYEQYF.

The genes are TRBV7-9 and TRBJ2-7; D not certain. This CDR3 region has 14 residues. Germline-derived CDR1 and CDR2 are SEHNR and FQNEAQ (reference sequence). The V and J ends lost 2 bases and 4 bases respectively, with 12 bases between them. CDR3: CASSLNPSYYEQYF. In DNA, the CDR3 is TGTGCCAGCAGCTTAAACCCGAGTTATTACGAGCAGTACTTC.

This clone occurred once. Other DNA sequences in the same sample also yield this CDR3. V and J are TRBV5-1 and TRBJ2-7; D remains unclear. This CDR3 comprises 11 residues. The V end lost 4 bases, the J end lost 4 bases, and 6 bases lay between the germline ends. CDR1 is SGHRS and CDR2 is YFSETQ in the germline V gene. CDR3 loop: CASSGGYEQYF. The CDR3 DNA is TGCGCCAGCAGCGGCGGATACGAGCAGTACTTC.

V gene TRBV9 combines with J gene TRBJ2-3; 8 bases align to TRBD2. J lost 4 bases, V lost 0 bases, and 4 bases had no gene match. Germline CDR1 and CDR2: SGDLS and YYNGEE. CDR3 length equals 15 residues. The CDR3 coding sequence is TGTGCCAGCAGCGTAGTCGGGAGGGGCCCAGATACGCAGTATTTT. Translation: CASSVVGRGPDTQYF. The whole variable domain, remainder taken from reference TRBV9 and TRBJ2-3, is DSGVTQTPKHLITATGQRVTLRCSPRSGDLSVYWYQQSLDQGLQFLIQYYNGEERAKGNILERFSAQQFPDLHSELNLSSLELGDSALYFCASSVVGRGPDTQYFGPGTRLTVL.

The chain links TRBV9 to TRBJ1-2, with a possible D match to TRBD1 (5 bases). Germline CDR1 reads SGDLS; CDR2 reads YYNGEE. CDR3 length: 16 residues. The V end lost 6 bases, the J end lost 8 bases, and 26 bases lay between the germline ends. The CDR3 DNA reads as TGTGCCAGCACACAAAGAGGGACGCCTAGTTTAGGGGGCTACACCTTC. Translation: CASTQRGTPSLGGYTF.

The chain uses TRBV4-3 and TRBJ2-7; TRBD2 matches at 11 bases. CDR1 is LGHNA, CDR2 YSLEER, per germline. Trimming removed 4 bases from V and 7 bases from J; junction bases left unmatched: 6. The CDR3 loop spans 14 amino acids. The DNA for the CDR3 is TGCGCCAGCAGCCCGGGACTAGCGGAAACAGAGCAGTACTTC. Its protein is CASSPGLAETEQYF.

V usage is TRBV19 and J usage is TRBJ1-5; 10 bases agree with TRBD1. CDR3 size: 20 residues. Looked up from germline, CDR1 is LNHDA and CDR2 is SQIVND (reference sequence). V trimming: 1 base; J trimming: 0 bases; junction bases outside the gene matches: 12. CDR3 protein: CASSIVGDRGPGYSNQPQHF. As DNA, the CDR3 is TGTGCCAGTAGTATAGTTGGAGACAGGGGGCCGGGGTATAGCAATCAGCCCCAGCATTTT.

The chain recombines TRBV4-1 with TRBJ2-2; D is uncertain. In germline, CDR1 is MGHRA, CDR2 YSYEKL. V shed 7 bases and J shed 3 bases, with 12 bases lying between them. The CDR3 has 14 amino acids. In nucleotides, the CDR3 is TGCGCCAGCAAACCTAGGGCGGACACCGGGGAGCTGTTTTTT. Encoded protein: CASKPRADTGELFF.

The chain has TRBV5-5 and TRBJ1-1, with unresolved D. With 0 bases removed from V and 4 bases from J, the gap between germline ends came to 16 bases. The CDR3 is made up of 16 amino acids. CDR1 is SGHKS, CDR2 YYEKEE, per germline (reference sequence). The DNA for the CDR3 is TGTGCCAGCAGCTTGGGGATATTGAGGGCCCTCACTGAAGCTTTCTTT. It encodes CASSLGILRALTEAFF.

The J gene is TRBJ2-7, the V gene TRBV14; 7 nucleotides agree with TRBD1. The germline V gene encodes CDR1 SGHDN and CDR2 FVKESK. V was pared by 5 bases and J by 5 bases, with 9 bases of the junction left unmatched. This CDR3 spans 14 amino acids. CDR3: CASSDRDRVHEQYF. DNA of the CDR3: TGTGCCAGCAGCGACCGGGACAGAGTCCACGAGCAGTACTTC.

This clone appeared a single time. The J gene is TRBJ2-7, the V gene TRBV27; D may match TRBD1 or TRBD2 (5 bases each). V was shortened by 6 bases and J by 3 bases, with 15 bases between the two germline ends. Germline V lookup: CDR1 MNHEY, CDR2 SMNVEV (reference sequence). This CDR3 spans 14 amino acids. CDR3 in amino acids: CASSPSGTNYEQYF. CDR3 nucleotides: TGTGCCAGCAGCCCCTCAGGGACCAACTACGAGCAGTACTTC.

This chain links TRBV7-9 with TRBJ2-2; D not resolved. Germline values: CDR1 SEHNR, CDR2 FQNEAQ (reference sequence). The V gene lost 1 base and the J gene lost 7 bases, with 7 bases spanning the gap. The CDR3 contains 13 residues. Here the CDR3 DNA reads TGTGCCAGCAGCTTAGGGTCCCACGGGGAGCTGTTTTTT. Amino acids: CASSLGSHGELFF.

The J gene is TRBJ1-1, the V gene TRBV9, with D possibly TRBD1 on 5 matching bases. The CDR3 length is 14 residues. Germline lookup yields CDR1 SGDLS and CDR2 YYNGEE. Trimming took 0 bases from V and 11 from J, leaving 17 bases between them. CDR3 in amino acids: CASSVGGDVPRAFF. As DNA, the CDR3 is TGTGCCAGCAGCGTAGGAGGGGACGTCCCTCGGGCTTTCTTT.

The chain recombines TRBV7-2 with TRBJ1-1; perhaps TRBD1 as D (6 bases). The CDR3 is made up of 14 amino acids. Trimming stripped 6 bases from V and 1 base from J, with 12 bases between. Germline V gene lookup returns CDR1 SGHTA and CDR2 FQGNSA. CDR3 bases: TGTGCCAGCAGTTACAGGGTTTGGAACACTGAAGCTTTCTTT. Amino acid sequence: CASSYRVWNTEAFF.